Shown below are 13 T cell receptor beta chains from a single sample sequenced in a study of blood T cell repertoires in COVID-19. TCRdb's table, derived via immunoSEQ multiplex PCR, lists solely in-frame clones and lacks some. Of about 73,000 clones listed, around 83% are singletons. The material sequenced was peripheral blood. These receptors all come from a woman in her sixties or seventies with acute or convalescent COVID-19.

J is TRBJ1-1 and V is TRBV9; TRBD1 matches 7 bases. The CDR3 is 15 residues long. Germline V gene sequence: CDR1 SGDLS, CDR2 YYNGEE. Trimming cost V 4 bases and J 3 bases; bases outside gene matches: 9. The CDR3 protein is CASSPHPTGDTEAFF. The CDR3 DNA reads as TGTGCCAGCAGCCCCCATCCTACAGGGGACACTGAAGCTTTCTTT.

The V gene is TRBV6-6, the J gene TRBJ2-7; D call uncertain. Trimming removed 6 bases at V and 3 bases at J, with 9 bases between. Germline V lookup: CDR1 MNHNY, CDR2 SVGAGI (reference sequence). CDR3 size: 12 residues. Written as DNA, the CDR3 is TGTGCCAGCAGGGGCACGCACTACGAGCAGTACTTC. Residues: CASRGTHYEQYF.

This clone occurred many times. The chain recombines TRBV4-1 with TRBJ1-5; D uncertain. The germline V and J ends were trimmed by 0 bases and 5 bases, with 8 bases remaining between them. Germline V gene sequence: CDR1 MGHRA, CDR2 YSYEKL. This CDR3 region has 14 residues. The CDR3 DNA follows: TGCGCCAGCAGCCAAGATACCCGGGATCAGCCCCAGCATTTT. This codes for CASSQDTRDQPQHF.

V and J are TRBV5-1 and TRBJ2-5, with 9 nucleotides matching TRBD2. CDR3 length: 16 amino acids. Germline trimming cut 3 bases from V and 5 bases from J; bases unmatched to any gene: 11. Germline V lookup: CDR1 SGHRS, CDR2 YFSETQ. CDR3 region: CASSSGVAGAGETQYF. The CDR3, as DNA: TGCGCCAGCAGCTCCGGGGTAGCGGGGGCTGGGGAGACCCAGTACTTC.

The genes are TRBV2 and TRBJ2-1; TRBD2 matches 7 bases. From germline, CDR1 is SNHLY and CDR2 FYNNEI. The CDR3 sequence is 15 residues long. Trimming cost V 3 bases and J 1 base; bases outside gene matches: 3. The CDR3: CASSDDSGSYNEQFF. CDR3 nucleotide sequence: TGTGCCAGCAGTGATGATAGCGGGTCCTACAATGAGCAGTTCTTC.

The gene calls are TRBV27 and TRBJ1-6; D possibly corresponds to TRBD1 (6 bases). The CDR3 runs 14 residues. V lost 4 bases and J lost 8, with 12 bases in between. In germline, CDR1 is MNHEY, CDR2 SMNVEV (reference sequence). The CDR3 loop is CASSYREGDSPLHF. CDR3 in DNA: TGTGCCAGCAGTTACAGGGAAGGAGATTCACCCCTCCACTTT.

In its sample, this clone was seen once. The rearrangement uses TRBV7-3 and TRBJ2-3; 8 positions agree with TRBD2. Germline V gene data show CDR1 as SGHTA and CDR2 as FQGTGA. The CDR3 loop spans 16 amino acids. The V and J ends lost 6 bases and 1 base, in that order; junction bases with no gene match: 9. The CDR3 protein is CASSPQPAGGTDTQYF. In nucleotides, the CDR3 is TGTGCCAGCAGTCCCCAGCCAGCGGGGGGCACAGATACGCAGTATTTT.

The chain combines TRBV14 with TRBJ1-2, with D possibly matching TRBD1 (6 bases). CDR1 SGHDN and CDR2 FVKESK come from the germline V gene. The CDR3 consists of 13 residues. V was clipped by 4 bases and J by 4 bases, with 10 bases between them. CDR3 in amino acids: CASSPGQSYGYTF. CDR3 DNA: TGTGCCAGCAGCCCTGGACAGAGCTATGGCTACACCTTC.

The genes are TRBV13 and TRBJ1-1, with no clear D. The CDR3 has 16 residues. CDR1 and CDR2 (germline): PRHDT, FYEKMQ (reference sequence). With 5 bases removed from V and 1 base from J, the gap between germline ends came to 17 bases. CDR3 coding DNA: TGTGCCAGCAGCCATAGGCCTGAGCGATCGAACACTGAAGCTTTCTTT. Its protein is CASSHRPERSNTEAFF.

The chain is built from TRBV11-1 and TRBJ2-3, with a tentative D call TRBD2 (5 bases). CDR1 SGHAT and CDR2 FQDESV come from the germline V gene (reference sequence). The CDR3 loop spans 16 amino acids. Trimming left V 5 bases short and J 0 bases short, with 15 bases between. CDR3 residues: CASSPELSGSTDTQYF. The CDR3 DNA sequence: TGTGCCAGCAGCCCCGAACTAAGCGGAAGCACAGATACGCAGTATTTT.

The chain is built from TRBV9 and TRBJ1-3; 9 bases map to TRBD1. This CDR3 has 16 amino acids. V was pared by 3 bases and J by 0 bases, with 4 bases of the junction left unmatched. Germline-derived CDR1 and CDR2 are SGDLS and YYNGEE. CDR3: CASSARDRVSGNTIYF. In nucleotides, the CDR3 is TGTGCCAGCAGCGCGAGGGACAGGGTCTCTGGAAACACCATATATTTT.

The CDR3 DNA reads as TGTGCCAGCAGCCAGACTAGTTTCTCTAGCACAGATACGCAGTATTTT. Translated, it gives CASSQTSFSSTDTQYF. The rearrangement joins TRBV3-1 (or the pseudogene TRBV3-2) to TRBJ2-3, with D tentatively TRBD2 (6 bases). CDR1 is LGHDT, CDR2 YNNKEL, per germline (reference sequence). This CDR3 region has 16 residues. Trimming cost V 3 bases and J 0 bases, with 13 bases left between them.

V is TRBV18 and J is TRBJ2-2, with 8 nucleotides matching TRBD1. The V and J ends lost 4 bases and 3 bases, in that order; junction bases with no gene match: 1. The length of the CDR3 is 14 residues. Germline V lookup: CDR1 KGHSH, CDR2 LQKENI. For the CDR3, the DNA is TGTGCCAGCTCACTGGACAGGGACACCGGGGAGCTGTTTTTT. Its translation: CASSLDRDTGELFF.